Listed here is a single T cell receptor beta chain. Its cognate antigen is unknown. This specimen comes from a study of T cell responses to AZD1222 COVID-19 vaccine. On the study more broadly: Pooled samples include second doses given at about 4 or 12 weeks. Study-level findings and limits: Regions left unmutated in variants are reportedly the target of nearly half of spike-specific TCRs. Spike-wide coverage was observed for vaccine-associated CD4 TCRs, with dominant responses at 160-218 and 743-854. Sampling captured repertoires only after the peak T cell response.

The CDR3 is 14 amino acids. In germline, CDR1 is SGHRS, CDR2 YFSETQ. Losses at the gene ends were 4 bases for V and 5 bases for J; bases not matched to a gene: 7. The protocol was immunoSEQ multiplex PCR, while the TCRdb copy is restricted to in-frame clones and leaves out a portion. Seen here are 75,000 to 100,000 clones, more than 75% observed once, and the top ten hold 2.5% to 3.5%. Specimen: peripheral blood, collected on day 0 of AZD1222 vaccination. This chain connects TRBV5-1 to TRBJ1-1, with TRBD1 matching 8 bases. The origin of this receptor is an adult in good health. Here the CDR3 reads CASSLRTGRTEAFF. CDR3 coding DNA: TGCGCCAGCAGCCTACGGACAGGGCGAACTGAAGCTTTCTTT.